This T cell receptor beta chain was identified in a study of blood T cell repertoires in COVID-19. Clones were read by immunoSEQ multiplex PCR, and TCRdb kept only the in-frame ones, dropping some. The table includes about 220,000 clones, roughly 89% detected once. The V end was cut by 4 bases, the J end by 9 bases, with 13 bases between. CDR3 length: 13 amino acids. Germline V gene data show CDR1 as LGHDT and CDR2 as YNNKEL (reference sequence). By share, this clone counts as medium-sized. Sequenced sample: PBMCs or T cells enriched from blood (not recorded which). V and J are TRBV3-1 (or the pseudogene TRBV3-2) and TRBJ2-1; a possible D gene is TRBD2 (6 bases). The sequence was collected from a woman aged 25 to 39 with acute COVID-19. CDR3 loop: CASSLAGPGEQFF. CDR3 bases: TGTGCCAGCAGCCTTGCGGGGCCGGGTGAGCAGTTCTTC.